This T cell receptor beta chain was captured by sequencing in a study of blood T cell repertoires in COVID-19. For the study at large: Sample material is recorded as cDNA or gDNA derived from T cells, B-cell-depleted T cells, or PBMCs.

Patients of the Seattle cohort, enrolled during active infection, were followed longitudinally. The CDR3 has 14 residues. Germline V lookup: CDR1 KGHSH, CDR2 LQKENI. The junction had 4 bases not matched to a gene; V was cut back by 6 bases and J by 0 bases. The authors' processing: Researchers report that nucleated cell counts were estimated from reference gene primer amplification. Produced via immunoSEQ multiplex PCR; TCRdb's table is partial and in-frame only. D and trimming come from the DNA, and the V and J calls and clone size come from that table. Among over 200,000 clones listed, around 86% were seen once.

The receptor comes from a man over 45 with COVID-19, enrolled during active disease. Sequenced sample: peripheral blood. The V call is TRBV18, the J call TRBJ1-1; TRBD1 matches at 7 bases. CDR3 nucleotides: TGTGCCAGCTCCGTTGACAGGGTGAACACTGAAGCTTTCTTT. It is translated as CASSVDRVNTEAFF.